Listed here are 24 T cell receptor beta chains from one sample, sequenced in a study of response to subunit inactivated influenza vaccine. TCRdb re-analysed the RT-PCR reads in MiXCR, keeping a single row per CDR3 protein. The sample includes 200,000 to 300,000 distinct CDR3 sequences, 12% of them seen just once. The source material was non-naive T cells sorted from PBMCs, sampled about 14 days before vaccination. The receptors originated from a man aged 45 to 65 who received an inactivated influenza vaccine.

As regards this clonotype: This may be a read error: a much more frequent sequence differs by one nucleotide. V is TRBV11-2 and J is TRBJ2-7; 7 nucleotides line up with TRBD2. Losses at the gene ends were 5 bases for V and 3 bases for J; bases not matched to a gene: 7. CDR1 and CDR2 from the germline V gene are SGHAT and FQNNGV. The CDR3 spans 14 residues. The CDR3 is CASSAGASGYEQYF. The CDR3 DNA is TGTGCCAGCAGCGCCGGGGCTAGCGGCTACGAGCAGTACTTC.

This CDR3 is CASSYPSRSSYNSPLHF. In nucleotides, the CDR3 is TGTGCCAGCAGTTACCCGTCTAGGAGCTCCTATAATTCACCCCTCCACTTT. The J gene is TRBJ1-6, the V gene TRBV6-8; D unresolved. The V and J ends lost 2 bases and 0 bases respectively, with 11 bases between them. CDR1 is MNHGY, CDR2 SAAAGT, per germline. The CDR3 extends over 17 amino acids.

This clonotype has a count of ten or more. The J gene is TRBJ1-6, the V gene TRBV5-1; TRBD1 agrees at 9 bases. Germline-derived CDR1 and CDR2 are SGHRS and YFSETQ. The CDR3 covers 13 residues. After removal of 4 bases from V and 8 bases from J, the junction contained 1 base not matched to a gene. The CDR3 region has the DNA TGCGCCAGCAGCGGGGACAGGGATTCACCCCTCCACTTT. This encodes CASSGDRDSPLHF.

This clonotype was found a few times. Here the CDR3 DNA reads TGTGCCAGCAGCCAAGGACAGGGGGCCGCCGGGGAGCTGTTTTTT. As protein: CASSQGQGAAGELFF. V and J are TRBV27 and TRBJ2-2; 11 nucleotides line up with TRBD1. Trimming at V came to 6 bases and at J to 6 bases, leaving 6 bases not matched to a gene. The germline CDR1 and CDR2 sequences are MNHEY and SMNVEV (reference sequence). The CDR3 extends over 15 amino acids.

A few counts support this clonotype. The CDR3 spells CASSLAWQVEYEQYF. DNA of the CDR3: TGTGCCAGCAGCTTGGCGTGGCAGGTAGAATACGAGCAGTACTTC. The chain couples TRBV5-6 to TRBJ2-7; D is uncertain. CDR1 SGHDT and CDR2 YYEEEE come from the germline V gene. V dropped 0 bases and J dropped 4 bases, with 14 bases sitting between them. The CDR3 contains 15 residues. Full variable domain (remainder filled in from reference TRBV5-6 and TRBJ2-7): DAGVTQSPTHLIKTRGQQVTLRCSPKSGHDTVSWYQQALGQGPQFIFQYYEEEERQRGNFPDRFSGHQFPNYSSELNVNALLLGDSALYLCASSLAWQVEYEQYFGPGTRLTVT.

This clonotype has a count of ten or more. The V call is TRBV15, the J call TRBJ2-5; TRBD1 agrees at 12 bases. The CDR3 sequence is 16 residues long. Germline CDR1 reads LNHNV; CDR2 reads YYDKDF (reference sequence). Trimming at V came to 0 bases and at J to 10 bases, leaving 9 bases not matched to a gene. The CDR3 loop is CATSRDPGQGARDQYF. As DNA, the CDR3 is TGTGCCACCAGCAGAGATCCGGGACAGGGGGCTAGAGACCAGTACTTC.

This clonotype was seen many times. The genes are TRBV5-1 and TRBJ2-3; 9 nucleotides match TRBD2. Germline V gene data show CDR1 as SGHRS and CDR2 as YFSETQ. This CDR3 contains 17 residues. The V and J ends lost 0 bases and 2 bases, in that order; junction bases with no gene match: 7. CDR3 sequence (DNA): TGCGCCAGCAGCTTGGCCCCTAGCGGGACAATCACAGATACGCAGTATTTT. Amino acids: CASSLAPSGTITDTQYF. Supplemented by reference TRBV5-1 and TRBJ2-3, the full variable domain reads KAGVTQTPRYLIKTRGQQVTLSCSPISGHRSVSWYQQTPGQGLQFLFEYFSETQRNKGNFPGRFSGRQFSNSRSEMNVSTLELGDSALYLCASSLAPSGTITDTQYFGPGTRLTVL.

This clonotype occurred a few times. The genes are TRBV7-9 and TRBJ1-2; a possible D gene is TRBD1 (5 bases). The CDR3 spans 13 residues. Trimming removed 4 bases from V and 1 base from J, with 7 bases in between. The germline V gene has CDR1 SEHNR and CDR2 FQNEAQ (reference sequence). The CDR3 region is CASSSGSNYGYTF. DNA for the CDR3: TGTGCCAGCAGCTCAGGGAGTAACTATGGCTACACCTTC.

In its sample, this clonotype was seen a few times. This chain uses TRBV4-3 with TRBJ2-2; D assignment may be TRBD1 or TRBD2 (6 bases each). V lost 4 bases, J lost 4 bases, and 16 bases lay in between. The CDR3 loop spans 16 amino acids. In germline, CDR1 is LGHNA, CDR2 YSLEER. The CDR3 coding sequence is TGCGCCAGCAGCCCGCCGTCCCGGGGGCCCACCGGGGAGCTGTTTTTT. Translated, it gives CASSPPSRGPTGELFF.

The DNA for the CDR3 is TGCAGTGCTAGAGATTTCCAGGGAGGTTCACCCCTCCACTTT. It specifies CSARDFQGGSPLHF. The chain joins TRBV20-1 to TRBJ1-6, with TRBD1 as a possible D gene (5 bases). The CDR3 length is 14 residues. Trimming pared 0 bases from V and 9 bases from J, leaving 12 bases between. Germline CDR1 DFQATT, CDR2 SNEGSKA (reference sequence).

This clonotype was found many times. CDR3: CASSQTTGTGGQPQHF. CDR3 nucleotide sequence: TGCGCCAGCAGCCAAACTACCGGGACAGGGGGACAGCCCCAGCATTTT. This chain uses TRBV4-3 with TRBJ1-5, with 11 bases aligning to TRBD1. Losses at the gene ends were 2 bases for V and 7 bases for J; bases not matched to a gene: 7. CDR3 size: 16 residues. In germline, CDR1 is LGHNA, CDR2 YSLEER.

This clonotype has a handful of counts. The CDR3: CASSLGSAYNEQFF. The CDR3 DNA reads TGCGCCAGCAGCCTCGGATCAGCCTACAATGAGCAGTTCTTC. V is TRBV4-3 and J is TRBJ2-1; D not certain. V lost 4 bases and J lost 2, with 9 bases in between. The germline V gene has CDR1 LGHNA and CDR2 YSLEER. The CDR3 covers 14 residues.

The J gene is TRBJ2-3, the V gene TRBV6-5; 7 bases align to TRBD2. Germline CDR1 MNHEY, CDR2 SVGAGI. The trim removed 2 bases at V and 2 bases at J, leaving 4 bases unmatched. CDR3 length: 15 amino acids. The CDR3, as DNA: TGTGCCAGCAGTTACGGACGGGGGGTCACAGATACGCAGTATTTT. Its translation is CASSYGRGVTDTQYF.

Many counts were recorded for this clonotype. In DNA, the CDR3 is TGTGCCAGCAGCACCGGGACGGGTAATGAAAAACTGTTTTTT. Translated, it gives CASSTGTGNEKLFF. This rearrangement joins TRBV7-2 to TRBJ1-4, with TRBD1 as a possible D gene (5 bases). The CDR3 loop spans 14 amino acids. Per the germline V gene, CDR1 is SGHTA and CDR2 is FQGNSA. V was clipped by 5 bases and J by 4 bases, with 11 bases between them. The variable domain in full, with the rest retrieved from reference TRBV7-2 and TRBJ1-4, is GAGVSQSPSNKVTEKGKDVELRCDPISGHTALYWYRQSLGQGLEFLIYFQGNSAPDKSGLPSDRFSAERTGGSVSTLTIQRTQQEDSAVYLCASSTGTGNEKLFFGSGTQLSVL.

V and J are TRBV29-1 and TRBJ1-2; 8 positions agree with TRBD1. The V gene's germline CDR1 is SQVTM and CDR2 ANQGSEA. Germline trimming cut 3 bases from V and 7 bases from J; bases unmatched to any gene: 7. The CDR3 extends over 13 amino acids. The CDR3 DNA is TGCAGCGTTGAGGACAGGGAGAATGGTGGCTACACCTTC. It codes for CSVEDRENGGYTF.

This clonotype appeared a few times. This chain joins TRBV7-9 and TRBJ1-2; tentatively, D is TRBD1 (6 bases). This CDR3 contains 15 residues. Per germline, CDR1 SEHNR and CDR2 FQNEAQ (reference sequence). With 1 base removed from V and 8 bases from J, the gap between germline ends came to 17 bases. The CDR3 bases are TGTGCCAGCAGCTTAGGAGCAGGGGTTCGGGACGGCTACACCTTC. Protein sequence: CASSLGAGVRDGYTF. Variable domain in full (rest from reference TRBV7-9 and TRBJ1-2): DTGVSQNPRHKITKRGQNVTFRCDPISEHNRLYWYRQTLGQGPEFLTYFQNEAQLEKSRLLSDRFSAERPKGSFSTLEIQRTEQGDSAMYLCASSLGAGVRDGYTFGSGTRLTVV.

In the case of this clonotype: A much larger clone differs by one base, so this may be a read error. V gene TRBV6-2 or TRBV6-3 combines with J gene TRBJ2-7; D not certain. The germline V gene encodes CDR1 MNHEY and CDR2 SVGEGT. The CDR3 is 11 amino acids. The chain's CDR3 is CVSTSSYEQYF. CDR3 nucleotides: TGTGTCAGCACAAGTAGCTACGAGCAGTACTTC.

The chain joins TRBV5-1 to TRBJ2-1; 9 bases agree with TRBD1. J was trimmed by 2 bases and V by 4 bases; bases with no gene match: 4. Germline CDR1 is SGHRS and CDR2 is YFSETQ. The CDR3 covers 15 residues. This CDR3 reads CASSPGTGTYNEQFF. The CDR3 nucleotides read TGCGCCAGCAGCCCCGGGACAGGGACCTACAATGAGCAGTTCTTC.

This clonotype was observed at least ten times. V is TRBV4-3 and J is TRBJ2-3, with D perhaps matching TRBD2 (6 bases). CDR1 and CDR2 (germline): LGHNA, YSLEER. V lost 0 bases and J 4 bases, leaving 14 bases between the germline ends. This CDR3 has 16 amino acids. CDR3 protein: CASSQEVGGPADTQYF. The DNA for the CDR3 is TGCGCCAGCAGCCAAGAGGTTGGAGGGCCGGCAGATACGCAGTATTTT.

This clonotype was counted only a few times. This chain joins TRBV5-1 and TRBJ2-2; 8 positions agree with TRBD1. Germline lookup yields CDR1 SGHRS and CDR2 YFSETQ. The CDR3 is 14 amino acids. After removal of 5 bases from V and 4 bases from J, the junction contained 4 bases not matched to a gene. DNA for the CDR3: TGCGCCAGCAGGGACAGGGTCGGCACCGGGGAGCTGTTTTTT. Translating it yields CASRDRVGTGELFF.

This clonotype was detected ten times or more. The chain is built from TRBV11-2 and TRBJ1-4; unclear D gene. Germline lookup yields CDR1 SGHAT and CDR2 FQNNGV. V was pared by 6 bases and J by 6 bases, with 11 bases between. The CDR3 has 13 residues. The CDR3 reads CASSSDGHEKLFF. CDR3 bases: TGTGCCAGCAGTTCGGACGGTCATGAAAAACTGTTTTTT.

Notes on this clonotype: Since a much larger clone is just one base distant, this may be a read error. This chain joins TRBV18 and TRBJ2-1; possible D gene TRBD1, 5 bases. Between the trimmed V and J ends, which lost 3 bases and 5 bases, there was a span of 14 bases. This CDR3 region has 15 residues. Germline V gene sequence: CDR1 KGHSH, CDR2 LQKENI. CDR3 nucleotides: TGTGCCAGCTCACCGGCGAGGTCAGGGAACAATGAGCAGTTCTTC. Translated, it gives CASSPARSGNNEQFF.

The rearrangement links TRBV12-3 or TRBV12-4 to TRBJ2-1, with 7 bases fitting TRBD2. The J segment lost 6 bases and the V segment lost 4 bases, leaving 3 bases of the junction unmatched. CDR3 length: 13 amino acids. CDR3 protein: CASSWGGRNEQFF. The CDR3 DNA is TGTGCCAGCAGTTGGGGGGGTCGCAATGAGCAGTTCTTC.

CDR3 sequence (DNA): TGTGCCAGCAGCTTAGACAGGGCCGATAATGGTGATACGCAGTATTTT. Translation: CASSLDRADNGDTQYF. The gene calls are TRBV11-2 and TRBJ2-3; possible D gene TRBD1, 5 bases. Germline loops: CDR1 SGHAT, CDR2 FQNNGV. This CDR3 spans 16 amino acids. Trimming took 0 bases from V and 6 from J, leaving 16 bases between them.